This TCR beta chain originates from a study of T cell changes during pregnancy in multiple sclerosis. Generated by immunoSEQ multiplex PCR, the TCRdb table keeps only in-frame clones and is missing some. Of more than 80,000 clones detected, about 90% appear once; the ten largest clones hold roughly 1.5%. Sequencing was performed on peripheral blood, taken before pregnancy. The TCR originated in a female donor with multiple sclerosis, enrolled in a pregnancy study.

The CDR3 loop is CASTGTGGDYGYTF. The CDR3 DNA reads TGTGCCAGCACCGGGACAGGGGGCGACTATGGCTACACCTTC. This sequence joins TRBV7-9 and TRBJ1-2, with 12 nucleotides matching TRBD1. V shed 7 bases and J 3 bases; nucleotides not matched to a gene: 3. Germline-derived CDR1 and CDR2 are SEHNR and FQNEAQ (reference sequence). The CDR3 is made up of 14 amino acids.